This section outlines one TCR beta chain sequence together with its context. Its antigen is not known. The sample originates from a study of human versus mouse CDR3 diversity and MHC coevolution. Study-wide results and caveats: Human T cells were selected on over 5 MHC II alleles. Compared with mice, human CDR3s carried more deletions and insertions on average. Clonal inequality was lowest in most of the three human donors.

The CDR3 spans 16 residues. Sequencing used immunoSEQ multiplex PCR; TCRdb keeps in-frame clones, though not all of them. The sample records 50,000 to 65,000 clones, around 94% being singletons. Sorting isolated naive CD4 T cells lacking CD45RO and expressing CD62L. The receptor was derived from a person aged 55-75 years in good health. This chain links TRBV21-1 with TRBJ2-1; the table's D gene call, TRBD2, was not cross checked with the DNA. TRBV21-1 is reported as a pseudogene. Sequenced material: naive CD4+ T cells from blood. Subset: CD45RO-negative CD62L-positive naive CD4 T cells. The CDR3 bases are TGTGCCAGCAGCAAGCGGGAGGGTTACTCCTACAATGAGCAGTTCTTC. Translating it yields CASSKREGYSYNEQFF.